These 21 T cell receptor beta chains share one sample of origin, sequenced in a study of blood T cells in healthy people across ages. PCR was performed a second time for about 7 to 12 cycles using a sample-barcoded 5' primer and a J-beta primer mix. TCRdb re-derived calls from the 5' RACE reads in MiXCR, one entry per CDR3 protein. The sample holds some 900,000 distinct CDR3 sequences, around 46% seen once. The source material was blood. The receptor set was obtained from a man in his thirties or forties in good health.

This rearrangement joins TRBV25-1 to TRBJ2-5; TRBD1 matches 8 bases. The assigned J gene may be wrong: the sequence end matches TRBJ2-7 better. There are 11 residues in the CDR3. The germline V gene encodes CDR1 MGHDK and CDR2 SYGVNS. CDR3 residues: CASETGVEQYF. The CDR3 coding sequence is TGTGCCAGCGAGACAGGGGTCGAGCAGTACTTC.

Written as DNA, the CDR3 is TGCGCCAGCAGCCCGCGGGGGGGCGAGTCAGATACGCAGTATTTT. Translation gives CASSPRGGESDTQYF. The chain has TRBV5-1 and TRBJ2-3; 9 nucleotides match TRBD2. The junction had 7 bases not matched to a gene; V was cut back by 4 bases and J by 4 bases. This CDR3 spans 15 amino acids. Germline CDR1 is SGHRS and CDR2 is YFSETQ.

This clonotype turned up a few times. The chain has TRBV25-1 and TRBJ2-1; 8 nucleotides match TRBD2. The CDR3 contains 13 residues. V lost 7 bases and J lost 7; bases outside the gene matches: 6. Germline CDR1 and CDR2: MGHDK and SYGVNS. The CDR3 coding sequence is TGTGCCAGCAAGGGACTAGACCCAAATGAGCAGTTCTTC. Translation: CASKGLDPNEQFF.

The V call is TRBV19, the J call TRBJ2-1, with TRBD1 as a possible D gene (6 bases). CDR3 length equals 14 residues. Deletions cut 3 bases from V and 9 bases from J, with 15 bases between. The germline V gene encodes CDR1 LNHDA and CDR2 SQIVND (reference sequence). CDR3 bases: TGTGCCAGTAGTATGGGGACAAGTCCTAGTGAGCAGTTCTTC. Its protein product is CASSMGTSPSEQFF. The complete variable domain, with remaining parts taken from reference TRBV19 and TRBJ2-1, reads DGGITQSPKYLFRKEGQNVTLSCEQNLNHDAMYWYRQDPGQGLRLIYYSQIVNDFQKGDIAEGYSVSREKKESFPLTVTSAQKNPTAFYLCASSMGTSPSEQFFGPGTRLTVL.

The V and J genes are TRBV4-3 and TRBJ2-3; tentatively, D is TRBD1 or TRBD2 (6 bases each). Germline CDR1 LGHNA, CDR2 YSLEER. The germline V and J ends were trimmed by 0 bases and 4 bases, with 14 bases remaining between them. The CDR3 has 16 amino acids. CDR3 sequence: CASSQDRGEGADTQYF. The CDR3, as DNA: TGCGCCAGCAGCCAAGATAGGGGGGAAGGGGCAGATACGCAGTATTTT.

This chain joins TRBV5-1 and TRBJ2-1, with 11 bases fitting TRBD2. CDR3 length: 18 residues. Trimming took 3 bases from V and 5 from J; bases not matched to a gene: 13. Looked up from germline, CDR1 is SGHRS and CDR2 is YFSETQ. Here the CDR3 reads CASSSPPPLAGGHNEQFF. CDR3 in DNA: TGCGCCAGCAGCTCTCCGCCCCCGCTAGCGGGGGGCCACAATGAGCAGTTCTTC.

There are a few counts of this clonotype. The chain joins TRBV12-3 or TRBV12-4 to TRBJ1-5; 7 nucleotides line up with TRBD1. CDR3 length equals 13 residues. Germline trimming cut 3 bases from V and 6 bases from J; bases unmatched to any gene: 2. The CDR3 region is CASSLDRIQPQHF. The DNA for the CDR3 is TGTGCCAGCAGTTTGGACAGGATTCAGCCCCAGCATTTT.

The rearrangement joins TRBV10-3 to TRBJ1-6, with D unclear. Trimming took 9 bases from V and 6 from J, leaving 18 bases between them. The germline V gene encodes CDR1 ENHRY and CDR2 SYGVKD. The CDR3 spans 15 residues. The CDR3 reads CAMSQTGDVNSPLHF. The CDR3 DNA sequence: TGTGCCATGTCGCAGACTGGGGATGTTAATTCACCCCTCCACTTT.

This clonotype came up once. The J gene is TRBJ2-3, the V gene TRBV6-6; the match to TRBD2 covers 11 bases. This CDR3 has 16 amino acids. Trimming took 4 bases from V and 2 from J; bases not matched to a gene: 5. The germline CDR1 and CDR2 sequences are MNHNY and SVGAGI (reference sequence). Here the CDR3 DNA reads TGTGCCAGCAGTTTTCGACTAGCGGGGTTCACAGATACGCAGTATTTT. It yields the protein CASSFRLAGFTDTQYF.

This clonotype was observed a handful of times. The V and J genes are TRBV5-1 and TRBJ1-4, with unresolved D. Looked up from germline, CDR1 is SGHRS and CDR2 is YFSETQ. Trimming took off 2 bases at V and 6 bases at J, with 11 bases between the two ends. The CDR3 is made up of 14 amino acids. CDR3 sequence: CASSFFGSDEKLFF. In DNA, the CDR3 is TGCGCCAGCAGCTTTTTCGGCTCAGATGAAAAACTGTTTTTT.

The chain recombines TRBV7-2 with TRBJ2-5, with TRBD2 as a possible D gene (6 bases). In germline, CDR1 is SGHTA, CDR2 FQGNSA. The CDR3 extends over 16 amino acids. Trimming shortened V by 3 bases and J by 2 bases, and 16 bases separated the two germline ends. As DNA, the CDR3 is TGTGCCAGCAGCTTGGATAGCGGAACCATACAAGAGACCCAGTACTTC. This translates into CASSLDSGTIQETQYF.

V gene TRBV19 combines with J gene TRBJ2-1; D remains unclear. CDR1 LNHDA and CDR2 SQIVND come from the germline V gene (reference sequence). V lost 5 bases and J lost 4, with 15 bases in between. The CDR3 extends over 15 amino acids. The CDR3 protein is CASSFDIFRYNEQFF. The CDR3 nucleotides are TGTGCCAGTAGTTTTGACATCTTTAGGTACAATGAGCAGTTCTTC.

The genes are TRBV29-1 and TRBJ2-7, with a weak D call TRBD2 (5 bases). Judging by the DNA end, TRBJ2-5 fits better; the J call may be wrong. This CDR3 comprises 13 residues. From germline, CDR1 is SQVTM and CDR2 ANQGSEA. CDR3 bases: TGCAGCGTTGAAGGGACTCGCCTCGGGACCCAGTACTTC. It is translated as CSVEGTRLGTQYF.

The chain combines TRBV24-1 with TRBJ2-2; 9 bases line up with TRBD1. The CDR3 consists of 15 residues. Germline CDR1 is KGHDR and CDR2 is SFDVKD. J was trimmed by 0 bases and V by 7 bases; bases with no gene match: 2. The CDR3 region has the DNA TGTGCCACCAGCCGGACAGGGGCGAACACCGGGGAGCTGTTTTTT. It is translated as CATSRTGANTGELFF.

This clonotype has more than one count but fewer than ten. The chain has TRBV4-1 and TRBJ1-5; D may be TRBD1 (6 bases). The CDR3 is 15 residues long. The V and J ends lost 0 bases and 2 bases respectively, with 8 bases between them. Germline assignment: CDR1 MGHRA and CDR2 YSYEKL. CDR3 loop: CASSQDNRGNQPQHF. Written as DNA, the CDR3 is TGCGCCAGCAGCCAAGATAACAGGGGCAATCAGCCCCAGCATTTT.

This clonotype appeared a few times. The V and J genes are TRBV3-1 and TRBJ2-1; 13 bases line up with TRBD2. Germline V gives CDR1 LGHDT, CDR2 YNNKEL (reference sequence). With V trimmed by 4 bases and J by 13 bases, 4 bases remained unmatched. This CDR3 region has 13 residues. The CDR3 reads CASSLGLAGVQFF. The CDR3 nucleotides are TGTGCCAGCAGCCTTGGACTAGCGGGGGTTCAGTTCTTC.

A few counts support this clonotype. This rearrangement joins TRBV3-1 to TRBJ2-7; a weak D match, TRBD2 (6 bases). The CDR3 contains 17 residues. The V end was cut by 0 bases, the J end by 1 base, with 16 bases between. The germline CDR1 and CDR2 sequences are LGHDT and YNNKEL (reference sequence). CDR3 DNA: TGTGCCAGCAGCCAAGATCTAGCGTCATCAATATCCTACGAGCAGTACTTC. Its protein product is CASSQDLASSISYEQYF.

Comments on this clonotype: A much larger clone differs by one base, so this may be a read error. The rearrangement uses TRBV12-3 or TRBV12-4 and TRBJ2-5; D might be TRBD2 (5 bases). V dropped 5 bases and J dropped 2 bases, with 12 bases sitting between them. CDR3 length: 14 amino acids. CDR3 protein: CASSVGSVQETQYF. In DNA form, the CDR3 reads TGTGCCAGCAGTGTAGGGAGCGTACAAGAGACCCAGTACTTC.

This clonotype came up a few times. The chain has TRBV7-2 and TRBJ2-7; the match to TRBD2 covers 7 bases. The germline V gene encodes CDR1 SGHTA and CDR2 FQGNSA. The CDR3 has 15 residues. The V segment lost 5 bases and the J segment 1 base; nucleotides outside the gene matches: 8. CDR3 in DNA: TGTGCCAGCAGCCTAGGGTTTAGCGGGTCCTACGAGCAGTACTTC. Its translation: CASSLGFSGSYEQYF.

V is TRBV20-1 and J is TRBJ2-3; D is unclear. There are 13 residues in the CDR3. Germline V gene sequence: CDR1 DFQATT, CDR2 SNEGSKA (reference sequence). With 3 bases removed from V and 0 bases from J, the gap between germline ends came to 7 bases. The CDR3 nucleotides read TGCAGTGCTAGTAGCCTGAGCACAGATACGCAGTATTTT. It yields the protein CSASSLSTDTQYF.

The chain is built from TRBV7-2 and TRBJ2-7, with no clear D. Trimming left V 4 bases short and J 4 bases short, with 14 bases between. The CDR3 loop spans 14 amino acids. Germline V gene lookup returns CDR1 SGHTA and CDR2 FQGNSA. CDR3 in DNA: TGTGCCAGCAGCTCGGATAGCTTAGGTTACGAGCAGTACTTC. Amino acids: CASSSDSLGYEQYF.